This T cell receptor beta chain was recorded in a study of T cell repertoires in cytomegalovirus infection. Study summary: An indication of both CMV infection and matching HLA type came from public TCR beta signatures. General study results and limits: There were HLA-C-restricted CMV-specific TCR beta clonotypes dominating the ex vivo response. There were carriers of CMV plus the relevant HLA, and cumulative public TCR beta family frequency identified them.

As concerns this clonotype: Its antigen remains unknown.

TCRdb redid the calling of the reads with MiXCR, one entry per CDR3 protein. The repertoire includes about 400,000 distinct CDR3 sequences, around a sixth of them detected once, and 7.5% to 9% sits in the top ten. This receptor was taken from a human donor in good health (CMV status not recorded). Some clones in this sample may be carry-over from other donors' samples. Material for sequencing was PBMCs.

For the CDR3, the DNA is TGTGCCAGCAGTTACTATCGGGGCCCGGAAAACATTCAGTACTTC. As protein: CASSYYRGPENIQYF. This chain connects TRBV6-9 to TRBJ2-4; D possibly matches TRBD1 or TRBD2 (5 bases each). This CDR3 has 15 amino acids. V lost 3 bases to trimming and J lost 5 bases, with 14 bases between them. Germline V gene sequence: CDR1 MNHGY, CDR2 SVAAGI.